The 8 T cell receptor beta chains reported below all come from one sample, sequenced in a study of shared clonotypes between healthy human individuals. Profiling relied on immunoSEQ multiplex PCR, and the TCRdb table lists in-frame clones only, not all of them. The sample carries some 200,000 clones, 85% to 95% recorded once. Sequencing was carried out using naive CD4+ T cells sorted from blood. Subset given: CD45RA+ positively selected. Receptors were obtained from a woman aged 25-40 years in good health.

The chain has TRBV28 and TRBJ1-2; 7 bases are shared with TRBD1. This CDR3 comprises 15 residues. With 6 bases clipped from V and 5 bases from J, the junction kept 12 bases outside the gene matches. The germline V gene encodes CDR1 MDHEN and CDR2 SYDVKM. The DNA for the CDR3 is TGTGCCAGCAGCGCCCCCGGACAGGAGGAATATGGCTACACCTTC. Its protein is CASSAPGQEEYGYTF.

V is TRBV14 and J is TRBJ2-7; 7 nucleotides line up with TRBD2. V lost 4 bases to trimming and J lost 4 bases; unmatched junction nucleotides: 16. The CDR3 is made up of 17 amino acids. Germline CDR1 is SGHDN and CDR2 is FVKESK. The CDR3 coding sequence is TGTGCCAGCAGCCGCTCGAGAGGGCGGGAGTCAGCATACGAGCAGTACTTC. It codes for CASSRSRGRESAYEQYF.

This clone was found once. The chain uses TRBV11-2 and TRBJ2-7, with a tentative D call TRBD2 (6 bases). Between the trimmed V and J ends, which lost 8 bases and 2 bases, there was a span of 19 bases. Germline CDR1 reads SGHAT; CDR2 reads FQNNGV. The CDR3 has 15 residues. The CDR3 DNA is TGTGCCAGCTCCCAACTTAGCGGCAAAACCTACGAGCAGTACTTC. Amino acids: CASSQLSGKTYEQYF.

The chain is built from TRBV11-2 and TRBJ2-5; D unclear. The V gene lost 3 bases and the J gene lost 5 bases, with 4 bases spanning the gap. Germline CDR1 is SGHAT and CDR2 is FQNNGV. This CDR3 is built from 11 residues. CDR3 nucleotide sequence: TGTGCCAGCAGCTTCTCTGAGACCCAGTACTTC. This gives the protein CASSFSETQYF.

The rearrangement uses TRBV5-1 and TRBJ2-2, with a possible D match to TRBD1 (5 bases). Looked up from germline, CDR1 is SGHRS and CDR2 is YFSETQ. There are 16 residues in the CDR3. The V end was cut by 0 bases, the J end by 6 bases, with 15 bases between. The CDR3 spells CASSLGIQGMAGELFF. In nucleotides, the CDR3 is TGCGCCAGCAGCTTGGGAATTCAGGGTATGGCCGGGGAGCTGTTTTTT.

The chain combines TRBV6-1 with TRBJ1-2, with D unresolved. Germline CDR1 reads MNHNS; CDR2 reads SASEGT. The CDR3 covers 14 residues. Trimming took off 7 bases at V and 2 bases at J, with 14 bases between the two ends. CDR3 sequence: CASISRADNYGYTF. CDR3 in DNA: TGTGCCAGCATTTCCCGGGCGGACAACTATGGCTACACCTTC.

In its sample, this clone was seen once. J is TRBJ2-5 and V is TRBV4-2, with TRBD2 as a possible D gene (5 bases). CDR3 length equals 15 residues. V lost 1 base and J 11 bases, leaving 20 bases between the germline ends. Germline assignment: CDR1 LGHNA and CDR2 YNFKEQ. The CDR3 reads CASSQGGQAMWEQYF. The CDR3 DNA reads TGTGCCAGCAGCCAAGGCGGTCAGGCAATGTGGGAGCAGTACTTC.

The chain uses TRBV28 and TRBJ1-2, with D possibly TRBD1 on 5 matching bases. V was cut by 10 bases and J by 4 bases, with 13 bases left in between. The CDR3 has 12 amino acids. Germline V gene data show CDR1 as MDHEN and CDR2 as SYDVKM. CDR3 coding DNA: TGTGCCACACAGAGAGGGGCCTATGGCTACACCTTC. This sequence encodes CATQRGAYGYTF.